The 30 T cell receptor beta chains given below trace back to one sample, sequenced in a study of blood T cell repertoires in COVID-19. This table comes from immunoSEQ multiplex PCR, and its TCRdb copy is limited to in-frame clones, with some not included. This sample has over 150,000 clones, with 76% found just once. Sequencing was performed on peripheral blood. These TCRs come from a woman older than 75 with acute or convalescent COVID-19.

This clone was counted once. This rearrangement joins TRBV6-2 or TRBV6-3 to TRBJ2-6; unclear D gene. The V end was cut by 2 bases, the J end by 1 base, with 9 bases between. This CDR3 is built from 16 residues. CDR1 and CDR2 from the germline V gene are MNHEY and SVGEGT. CDR3 coding DNA: TGTGCCAGCAGTTACGGTCTTCTATCTGGGGCCAACGTCCTGACTTTC. It encodes CASSYGLLSGANVLTF.

This chain connects TRBV5-1 to TRBJ1-3, with D hard to call. This CDR3 is built from 16 residues. Trimming cost V 1 base and J 0 bases, with 11 bases left between them. CDR1 and CDR2 from the germline V gene are SGHRS and YFSETQ. The CDR3 nucleotides are TGCGCCAGCAGCTTGAGTAACCGGGACTCTGGAAACACCATATATTTT. This translates into CASSLSNRDSGNTIYF.

The chain joins TRBV30 to TRBJ2-5, with 7 bases aligning to TRBD1. Germline CDR1 is GTSNPN and CDR2 is SVGIG (reference sequence). V dropped 2 bases and J dropped 7; count of bases not matched to a gene: 7. This CDR3 has 13 amino acids. CDR3 residues: CAWSKGGAGTQYF. The CDR3 DNA reads as TGTGCCTGGAGTAAAGGGGGCGCAGGGACCCAGTACTTC.

There are a few counts of this clone. The chain has TRBV5-1 and TRBJ1-6; D is possibly TRBD1 (6 bases). The CDR3 is 14 residues long. V lost 4 bases and J 7 bases, leaving 12 bases between the germline ends. Germline assignment: CDR1 SGHRS and CDR2 YFSETQ. CDR3 in amino acids: CASSVKGENSPLHF. CDR3 nucleotide sequence: TGCGCCAGCAGCGTCAAGGGGGAAAATTCACCCCTCCACTTT.

Concerning this clone itself: The junction shows a germline mismatch at one end, possibly a read error. The genes are TRBV6-1 and TRBJ2-2; TRBD1 matches 7 bases. The CDR3 is 15 residues long. Germline lookup yields CDR1 MNHNS and CDR2 SASEGT. CDR3 DNA: TGTGCCAGCAGGGAAGGGACAGCGAACACCGGGGAGCTGTTTTTT. It specifies CASREGTANTGELFF.

The chain has TRBV5-1 and TRBJ2-1; 8 bases match TRBD2. The V gene's germline CDR1 is SGHRS and CDR2 YFSETQ. V lost 5 bases, J lost 15 bases, and 16 bases stayed unmatched. The CDR3 is made up of 14 amino acids. The CDR3, as DNA: TGCGCCAGCAGGACTAGCGAGATTTCCCAAGAATCGTTCTTC. Protein: CASRTSEISQESFF. Full variable domain (missing parts from reference TRBV5-1 and TRBJ2-1): KAGVTQTPRYLIKTRGQQVTLSCSPISGHRSVSWYQQTPGQGLQFLFEYFSETQRNKGNFPGRFSGRQFSNSRSEMNVSTLELGDSALYLCASRTSEISQESFFGPGTRLTVL.

The count of this clone is one. V gene TRBV6-5 combines with J gene TRBJ2-3; a possible D gene is TRBD1 (6 bases). The germline V gene has CDR1 MNHEY and CDR2 SVGAGI. V was clipped by 4 bases and J by 2 bases, with 10 bases between them. The CDR3 extends over 14 amino acids. The CDR3 DNA is TGTGCCAGCAGTTGGGGACAACCCACAGATACGCAGTATTTT. Amino acids: CASSWGQPTDTQYF.

The chain is built from TRBV4-2 and TRBJ1-1; TRBD1 might be the D (5 bases). CDR3 length equals 14 residues. V lost 0 bases to trimming and J lost 5 bases, with 10 bases between them. Germline V gene lookup returns CDR1 LGHNA and CDR2 YNFKEQ. For the CDR3, the DNA is TGTGCCAGCAGCCAAGATAGGGGAGGGACTGAAGCTTTCTTT. Residues: CASSQDRGGTEAFF.

The CDR3 loop is CASSPTWAGVTEAFF. The CDR3 DNA reads as TGTGCCAGCAGCCCCACTTGGGCAGGGGTCACTGAAGCTTTCTTT. The chain carries TRBV7-8 and TRBJ1-1, with a possible D match to TRBD1 (6 bases). Germline lookup yields CDR1 SGHVS and CDR2 FQNEAQ. The CDR3 is 15 amino acids. Between the trimmed V and J ends, which lost 5 bases and 4 bases, there was a span of 17 bases.

This clone came up a few times. V usage is TRBV2 and J usage is TRBJ2-3, with 9 bases fitting TRBD1. V trimming: 6 bases; J trimming: 2 bases; junction bases outside the gene matches: 3. The CDR3 consists of 14 residues. Germline V gene data show CDR1 as SNHLY and CDR2 as FYNNEI. CDR3 bases: TGTGCCAGCAGACAGGGGGCTTCCACAGATACGCAGTATTTT. This codes for CASRQGASTDTQYF.

This clone was seen at least ten times. The genes are TRBV27 and TRBJ2-7; 9 nucleotides agree with TRBD1. The J segment lost 2 bases and the V segment lost 0 bases, leaving 2 bases of the junction unmatched. The CDR3 is made up of 15 amino acids. CDR1 is MNHEY, CDR2 SMNVEV, per germline (reference sequence). CDR3 in DNA: TGTGCCAGCAGTTTATCCGGGACAGGGCCCTACGAGCAGTACTTC. Its protein product is CASSLSGTGPYEQYF.

The genes are TRBV7-2 and TRBJ2-5, with 8 bases aligning to TRBD1. Germline V CDR1 and CDR2: SGHTA, FQGNSA. After removal of 5 bases from V and 4 bases from J, the junction contained 9 bases not matched to a gene. The CDR3 covers 15 residues. The CDR3: CASSPSRGQGETQYF. DNA for the CDR3: TGTGCCAGCAGCCCCAGCAGGGGGCAGGGAGAGACCCAGTACTTC.

The V gene is TRBV19, the J gene TRBJ2-6, with 7 bases aligning to TRBD1. The V segment lost 1 base and the J segment 2 bases; nucleotides outside the gene matches: 11. The CDR3 runs 19 residues. CDR1 is LNHDA, CDR2 SQIVND, per germline (reference sequence). CDR3 sequence (DNA): TGTGCCAGTAGTATAGCCCCCCCAATCCAGGGGGCTGGGGCCAACGTCCTGACTTTC. This gives the protein CASSIAPPIQGAGANVLTF.

The chain links TRBV11-2 to TRBJ1-2, with 7 bases lining up with TRBD1. The germline gives CDR1 SGHAT, CDR2 FQNNGV. The CDR3 covers 15 residues. After removal of 4 bases from V and 4 bases from J, the junction contained 9 bases not matched to a gene. CDR3 nucleotide sequence: TGTGCCAGCAGCTCCCACAGGGGCCGATTCTATGGCTACACCTTC. Residues: CASSSHRGRFYGYTF.

V gene TRBV4-1 combines with J gene TRBJ1-2; 8 bases are a match to TRBD1. From germline, CDR1 is MGHRA and CDR2 YSYEKL. Trimming at V came to 9 bases and at J to 2 bases, leaving 17 bases not matched to a gene. CDR3 length: 17 amino acids. CDR3 nucleotide sequence: TGCGCCAGTTCTACGCATAAGCAGGACAGGGCGAACTATGGCTACACCTTC. Protein product: CASSTHKQDRANYGYTF.

The chain carries TRBV18 and TRBJ1-1, with 8 bases fitting TRBD1. V was clipped by 1 base and J by 1 base; unmatched bases: 11. The CDR3 runs 18 residues. Germline V gives CDR1 KGHSH, CDR2 LQKENI. The CDR3 is CASSPLSGGDLRNTEAFF. In nucleotides, the CDR3 is TGTGCCAGCTCACCACTGTCAGGGGGCGATCTGAGGAACACTGAAGCTTTCTTT. Combining the CDR3 with reference TRBV18 and TRBJ1-1 gives the whole variable domain NAGVMQNPRHLVRRRGQEARLRCSPMKGHSHVYWYRQLPEEGLKFMVYLQKENIIDESGMPKERFSAEFPKEGPSILRIQQVVRGDSAAYFCASSPLSGGDLRNTEAFFGQGTRLTVV.

The chain uses TRBV4-3 and TRBJ1-6, with 8 bases lining up with TRBD1. Looked up from germline, CDR1 is LGHNA and CDR2 is YSLEER. This CDR3 region has 17 residues. The trim removed 0 bases at V and 10 bases at J, leaving 11 bases unmatched. CDR3 region: CASSQEQRRTGHSPLHF. CDR3 in DNA: TGCGCCAGCAGCCAAGAACAAAGAAGGACAGGGCACTCACCCCTCCACTTT.

The chain recombines TRBV15 with TRBJ2-1, with TRBD1 as a possible D gene (6 bases). From germline, CDR1 is LNHNV and CDR2 YYDKDF (reference sequence). Deletions cut 0 bases from V and 1 base from J, with 10 bases between. The CDR3 is made up of 16 amino acids. CDR3 bases: TGTGCCACCAGCAGAGATCGGGACAAATCCTACAATGAGCAGTTCTTC. Translated, it gives CATSRDRDKSYNEQFF. Supplemented by reference TRBV15 and TRBJ2-1, the full variable domain reads DAMVIQNPRYQVTQFGKPVTLSCSQTLNHNVMYWYQQKSSQAPKLLFHYYDKDFNNEADTPDNFQSRRPNTSFCFLDIRSPGLGDTAMYLCATSRDRDKSYNEQFFGPGTRLTVL.

The chain couples TRBV10-3 to TRBJ2-2; 10 bases align to TRBD1. The V and J ends lost 6 bases and 5 bases, in that order; junction bases with no gene match: 9. The CDR3 runs to 16 residues. The germline V gene encodes CDR1 ENHRY and CDR2 SYGVKD. For the CDR3, the DNA is TGTGCCATCAGCCCCCAGGACAGGGGGGGTACCGGGGAGCTGTTTTTT. Translated: CAISPQDRGGTGELFF.

The chain joins TRBV9 to TRBJ2-5; 9 positions agree with TRBD1. This CDR3 comprises 14 residues. CDR1 is SGDLS, CDR2 YYNGEE, per germline. V gave up 4 bases and J gave up 5 bases; unmatched junction bases: 6. The CDR3 reads CASSPDRGWETQYF. CDR3 in DNA: TGTGCCAGCAGCCCGGACAGGGGTTGGGAGACCCAGTACTTC.

This chain's CDR3 is CASSPYTGNTEAFF. The CDR3 bases are TGTGCCAGCAGCCCTTACACGGGGAACACTGAAGCTTTCTTT. The chain carries TRBV4-2 and TRBJ1-1; D uncertain. This CDR3 is built from 14 residues. Germline V gene lookup returns CDR1 LGHNA and CDR2 YNFKEQ. V lost 4 bases and J 1 base, leaving 10 bases between the germline ends.

The chain joins TRBV9 to TRBJ2-5, with a tentative D call TRBD2 (6 bases). V shed 3 bases and J shed 5 bases, with 17 bases lying between them. Per germline, CDR1 SGDLS and CDR2 YYNGEE. This CDR3 has 15 residues. The CDR3 sequence is CASSAGGKEWETQYF. The CDR3 DNA follows: TGTGCCAGCAGCGCCGGGGGAAAGGAATGGGAGACCCAGTACTTC.

The V call is TRBV29-1, the J call TRBJ1-2; 7 nucleotides match TRBD1. The CDR3 spans 11 residues. V shed 7 bases, J shed 6 bases, and the junction held 5 bases outside the gene matches. Germline CDR1 is SQVTM and CDR2 is ANQGSEA. CDR3 sequence (DNA): TGCAGCGAGCGCAGGGGGAATGGCTACACCTTC. This encodes CSERRGNGYTF.

This sequence joins TRBV4-3 and TRBJ1-1, with D possibly TRBD1 on 6 matching bases. From germline, CDR1 is LGHNA and CDR2 YSLEER. This CDR3 comprises 15 residues. Trimming stripped 0 bases from V and 11 bases from J, with 19 bases between. In DNA form, the CDR3 reads TGCGCCAGCAGCCAAGAGCCGAACAGGGACCTGGGGGCTTTCTTT. Encoded protein: CASSQEPNRDLGAFF.

For this clone: Distinct nucleotide sequences in the sample also encode this CDR3. V and J are TRBV3-1 (or the pseudogene TRBV3-2) and TRBJ2-3; possible D gene TRBD2, 6 bases. V lost 1 base and J lost 1, with 6 bases in between. The germline V gene encodes CDR1 LGHDT and CDR2 YNNKEL (reference sequence). The CDR3 length is 14 residues. The chain's CDR3 is CASSQGGGTDTQYF. The CDR3 DNA reads as TGTGCCAGCAGCCAAGGGGGGGGCACAGATACGCAGTATTTT.

The chain carries TRBV19 and TRBJ1-1, with D unclear. From germline, CDR1 is LNHDA and CDR2 SQIVND (reference sequence). CDR3 length equals 14 residues. Trimming shortened V by 5 bases and J by 0 bases, and 10 bases separated the two germline ends. The DNA of the CDR3 is TGTGCCAGTAGTTGGCAGGCGTTGAACACTGAAGCTTTCTTT. It specifies CASSWQALNTEAFF.

This clone is a singleton in its sample. The chain is built from TRBV7-2 and TRBJ1-3; weak D call: TRBD1 (5 bases). This CDR3 contains 14 residues. V lost 6 bases and J lost 0, with 9 bases in between. In germline, CDR1 is SGHTA, CDR2 FQGNSA. The CDR3 region is CASSVRVSGNTIYF. The DNA of the CDR3 is TGTGCCAGCAGTGTCAGGGTCTCTGGAAACACCATATATTTT.

The V gene is TRBV6-5, the J gene TRBJ1-3; TRBD1 might be the D (5 bases). V dropped 7 bases and J dropped 0 bases, with 10 bases sitting between them. Germline CDR1 is MNHEY and CDR2 is SVGAGI. The CDR3 runs to 14 residues. For the CDR3, the DNA is TGTGCCAGCATGGGGCAGAACTCTGGAAACACCATATATTTT. It encodes CASMGQNSGNTIYF.

The rearrangement links TRBV7-2 to TRBJ2-1; D unclear. Germline-derived CDR1 and CDR2 are SGHTA and FQGNSA. The CDR3 contains 15 residues. Between the trimmed V and J ends, which lost 7 bases and 1 base, there was a span of 14 bases. CDR3 sequence: CASITIPRSYNEQFF. CDR3 bases: TGTGCCAGCATCACAATCCCGAGGTCCTACAATGAGCAGTTCTTC.

The rearrangement links TRBV27 to TRBJ1-3; 9 bases fit TRBD1. V shed 4 bases and J 4 bases; nucleotides not matched to a gene: 8. Germline CDR1 is MNHEY and CDR2 is SMNVEV (reference sequence). The length of the CDR3 is 16 residues. This chain's CDR3 is CASSSTGGVPGNTIYF. As DNA, the CDR3 is TGTGCCAGCAGTTCAACAGGGGGCGTGCCGGGAAACACCATATATTTT.